This T cell receptor (beta chain) emerged from a study of control samples from healthy donors and cancer patients. Between the trimmed V and J ends, which lost 1 base and 4 bases, there was a span of 12 bases. In germline, CDR1 is SGHRS, CDR2 YFSETQ. The CDR3 is 14 residues long. Sequenced by immunoSEQ multiplex PCR; TCRdb stores in-frame clones only, minus some. In the table there are about 160,000 clones, around 90% of which are singletons. The V and J genes are TRBV5-1 and TRBJ2-7; either TRBD1 or TRBD2 may supply D (5 bases each). The sequence came from a man between 25 and 39 years old in good health. The sequenced sample consisted of blood. This CDR3 reads CASSLLRDGYEQYF. CDR3 nucleotide sequence: TGCGCCAGCAGCTTGTTGAGGGACGGTTACGAGCAGTACTTC.